These 15 T cell receptor beta chains share one sample of origin, sequenced in a study of T cell repertoires in cytomegalovirus infection. MiXCR, run by TCRdb on the reads, gives a single entry per CDR3 protein. The profile covers about 310,000 distinct CDR3 sequences, with roughly 15% appearing a single time and 12% taken by the ten largest. Sequencing used PBMCs. The source of these receptors is a human donor in good health (CMV status not recorded). Some clones in this sample may be carry-over from other donors' samples.

This clonotype has a handful of counts. The chain uses TRBV20-1 and TRBJ1-5; TRBD1 is a possible D gene (5 bases). V was clipped by 1 base and J by 0 bases, with 7 bases between them. The CDR3 contains 14 residues. The germline CDR1 and CDR2 sequences are DFQATT and SNEGSKA (reference sequence). Written as DNA, the CDR3 is TGCAGTGCTAGAGGGGGCGATAGCAATCAGCCCCAGCATTTT. Its translation: CSARGGDSNQPQHF.

The CDR3 loop is CSARRDTGELFF. The CDR3 DNA is TGCAGTGCTAGGCGGGACACCGGGGAGCTGTTTTTT. The V gene is TRBV20-1, the J gene TRBJ2-2; D is possibly TRBD2 (5 bases). This CDR3 spans 12 amino acids. V gave up 3 bases and J gave up 3 bases, with 5 bases separating them. Germline V gene lookup returns CDR1 DFQATT and CDR2 SNEGSKA (reference sequence).

The table lists this clonotype with a few counts. The V and J genes are TRBV6-5 and TRBJ2-2; unclear D gene. Per germline, CDR1 MNHEY and CDR2 SVGAGI. The CDR3 contains 15 residues. The ends were cut back, 1 base at V and 2 bases at J, with 8 bases in the middle. CDR3 loop: CASSYLGPNTGELFF. The DNA of the CDR3 is TGTGCCAGCAGTTACTTGGGCCCTAACACCGGGGAGCTGTTTTTT.

This clonotype has just a few counts. V and J are TRBV19 and TRBJ1-5; a possible D gene is TRBD1 (5 bases). V lost 5 bases and J 7 bases, leaving 18 bases between the germline ends. CDR1 is LNHDA and CDR2 is SQIVND in the germline V gene (reference sequence). This CDR3 has 15 amino acids. CDR3 protein: CASSRTGLKDQPQHF. For the CDR3, the DNA is TGTGCCAGTAGTCGGACGGGACTCAAAGACCAGCCCCAGCATTTT.

This clonotype was seen more than once but under ten times. V and J are TRBV6-2 or TRBV6-3 and TRBJ2-1; no clear D gene. Germline CDR1 reads MNHEY; CDR2 reads SVGEGT. Trimming stripped 0 bases from V and 9 bases from J, with 6 bases between. The CDR3 spans 12 residues. Here the CDR3 DNA reads TGTGCCAGCAGTTACTCTGTGCTTGAGCAGTTCTTC. Translated, it gives CASSYSVLEQFF.

This clonotype has just a few counts. The chain couples TRBV4-3 to TRBJ2-2; TRBD2 is a possible D gene (6 bases). V lost 4 bases to trimming and J lost 1 base, with 19 bases between them. This CDR3 spans 18 amino acids. Germline CDR1 LGHNA, CDR2 YSLEER. The CDR3 sequence: CASSLLTGPAGNTGELFF. The CDR3 nucleotides are TGCGCCAGCAGCCTCCTGACTGGGCCAGCGGGGAACACCGGGGAGCTGTTTTTT.

The V gene is TRBV9, the J gene TRBJ2-2, with D possibly TRBD1 on 6 matching bases. There are 15 residues in the CDR3. CDR1 SGDLS and CDR2 YYNGEE come from the germline V gene. V gave up 0 bases and J gave up 4 bases, with 10 bases separating them. CDR3: CASSVVGTSTGELFF. As DNA, the CDR3 is TGTGCCAGCAGCGTAGTAGGGACAAGCACCGGGGAGCTGTTTTTT.

This chain connects TRBV6-5 to TRBJ1-6; D might be TRBD1 (5 bases). Trimming shortened V by 2 bases and J by 0 bases, and 5 bases separated the two germline ends. The CDR3 totals 15 residues. Germline V gene sequence: CDR1 MNHEY, CDR2 SVGAGI. The chain's CDR3 is CASSYDSSYNSPLHF. The CDR3 DNA reads as TGTGCCAGCAGTTACGACAGCTCCTATAATTCACCCCTCCACTTT.

This clonotype was recorded a few times. This sequence joins TRBV19 and TRBJ2-2; D call uncertain. The germline V and J ends were trimmed by 4 bases and 4 bases, with 13 bases remaining between them. There are 15 residues in the CDR3. The germline CDR1 and CDR2 sequences are LNHDA and SQIVND (reference sequence). In DNA form, the CDR3 reads TGTGCCAGTAGTAATACCCCAACTTTCACCGGGGAGCTGTTTTTT. Protein sequence: CASSNTPTFTGELFF.

At least ten counts were recorded for this clonotype. The chain joins TRBV7-2 to TRBJ2-5; TRBD1 might be the D (6 bases). The length of the CDR3 is 12 residues. Trimming took 2 bases from V and 9 from J, leaving 10 bases between them. The V gene's germline CDR1 is SGHTA and CDR2 FQGNSA. The CDR3 DNA sequence: TGTGCCAGCAGCTTACTCCCAGGGGCCCAGTACTTC. It specifies CASSLLPGAQYF.

The rearrangement uses TRBV14 and TRBJ2-7, with D maybe TRBD2 (6 bases). The germline V and J ends were trimmed by 4 bases and 4 bases, with 17 bases remaining between them. CDR3 size: 15 residues. Germline assignment: CDR1 SGHDN and CDR2 FVKESK. As DNA, the CDR3 is TGTGCCAGCAGCCCCGGCGGGACTCCCACATACGAGCAGTACTTC. Its protein is CASSPGGTPTYEQYF.

The V gene is TRBV12-3 or TRBV12-4, the J gene TRBJ2-7; a weak D match, TRBD2 (6 bases). Trimming took 1 base from V and 4 from J, leaving 14 bases between them. The CDR3 length is 15 residues. This CDR3 is CASSLGRGGLYEQYF. For the CDR3, the DNA is TGTGCCAGCAGTTTAGGGCGGGGCGGATTATACGAGCAGTACTTC.

The V and J genes are TRBV20-1 and TRBJ2-7; tentatively, D is TRBD2 (5 bases). Trimming cost V 0 bases and J 5 bases, with 8 bases left between them. CDR1 is DFQATT and CDR2 is SNEGSKA in the germline V gene (reference sequence). The CDR3 consists of 12 residues. CDR3 nucleotides: TGCAGTGCTAGAGAATACGGGGACGAGCAGTACTTC. This translates into CSAREYGDEQYF.

This clonotype was seen at least ten times. V gene TRBV7-2 combines with J gene TRBJ2-7, with D unclear. The germline CDR1 and CDR2 sequences are SGHTA and FQGNSA. Trimming pared 1 base from V and 3 bases from J, leaving 7 bases between. The CDR3 has 13 residues. Written as DNA, the CDR3 is TGTGCCAGCAGCTTAGTGGACGGCTACGAGCAGTACTTC. Protein sequence: CASSLVDGYEQYF.

In DNA, the CDR3 is TGTGCCAGCAGCCAGGACGTAGCGGGGCTGATTAAAAACATTCAGTACTTC. Translating it yields CASSQDVAGLIKNIQYF. V gene TRBV4-2 combines with J gene TRBJ2-4, with 8 positions matching TRBD2. CDR3 size: 17 residues. Germline V gene sequence: CDR1 LGHNA, CDR2 YNFKEQ. The V and J ends lost 3 bases and 4 bases, in that order; junction bases with no gene match: 11.